This TCR beta chain was observed in a study of blood T cell repertoires in COVID-19. About the research overall: Both acute and convalescent COVID-19 samples were obtained from the United States, Italy and Spain. In each case, the material was cDNA or gDNA derived from T cells, B-cell-depleted T cells, or PBMCs.

Per the original data handling: Estimation of nucleated cell counts relied on the amplification of reference gene primers. Method: immunoSEQ multiplex PCR; TCRdb's copy keeps in-frame clones and lacks some. V and J calls and clone size are given by that table; D and trimming were obtained from the DNA. Among 35,000 to 50,000 clones listed, over 75% were seen once. This clone has just one count. The ends were cut back, 2 bases at V and 2 bases at J, with 13 bases in the middle. The germline V gene encodes CDR1 SGDLS and CDR2 YYNGEE. The CDR3 consists of 15 residues. The rearrangement uses TRBV9 and TRBJ2-5; possibly TRBD2 for D (6 bases). Specimen: peripheral blood. The TCR sequence derives from a woman in her sixties or seventies with acute or convalescent COVID-19. For the CDR3, the DNA is TGTGCCAGCAGCGTCGGGGGTCCCCCACAAGAGACCCAGTACTTC. It is translated as CASSVGGPPQETQYF.